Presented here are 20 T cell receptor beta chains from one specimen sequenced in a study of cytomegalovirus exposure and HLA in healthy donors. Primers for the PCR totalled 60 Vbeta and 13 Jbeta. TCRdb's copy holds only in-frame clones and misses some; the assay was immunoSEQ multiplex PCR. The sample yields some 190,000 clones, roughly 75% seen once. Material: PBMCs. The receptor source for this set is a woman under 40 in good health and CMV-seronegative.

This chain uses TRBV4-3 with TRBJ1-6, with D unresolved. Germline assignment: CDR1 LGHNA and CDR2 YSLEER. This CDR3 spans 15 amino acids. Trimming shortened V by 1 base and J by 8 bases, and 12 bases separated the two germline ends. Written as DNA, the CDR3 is TGCGCCAGCAGCCAAGTTCTACAGCCGTATTCACCCCTCCACTTT. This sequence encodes CASSQVLQPYSPLHF.

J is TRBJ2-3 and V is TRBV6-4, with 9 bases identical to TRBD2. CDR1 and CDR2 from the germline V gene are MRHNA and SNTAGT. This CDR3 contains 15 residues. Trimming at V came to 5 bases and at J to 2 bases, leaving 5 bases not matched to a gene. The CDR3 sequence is CASSSTSGPTDTQYF. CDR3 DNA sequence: TGTGCCAGCAGTTCGACTAGCGGTCCCACAGATACGCAGTATTTT.

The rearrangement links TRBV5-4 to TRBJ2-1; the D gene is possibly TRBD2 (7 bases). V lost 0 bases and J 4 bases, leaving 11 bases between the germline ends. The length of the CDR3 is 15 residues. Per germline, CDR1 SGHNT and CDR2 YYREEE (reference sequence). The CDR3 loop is CASSLVRGAYNEQFF. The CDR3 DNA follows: TGTGCCAGCAGCTTGGTCCGGGGGGCTTACAATGAGCAGTTCTTC.

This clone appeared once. The CDR3 loop reads CASSLRGRTGELFF. Written as DNA, the CDR3 is TGTGCCAGCAGCTTAAGAGGGAGAACCGGGGAGCTGTTTTTT. The chain uses TRBV7-3 and TRBJ2-2, with D perhaps matching TRBD2 (5 bases). Looked up from germline, CDR1 is SGHTA and CDR2 is FQGTGA. The CDR3 consists of 14 residues. V dropped 1 base and J dropped 5 bases, with 8 bases sitting between them.

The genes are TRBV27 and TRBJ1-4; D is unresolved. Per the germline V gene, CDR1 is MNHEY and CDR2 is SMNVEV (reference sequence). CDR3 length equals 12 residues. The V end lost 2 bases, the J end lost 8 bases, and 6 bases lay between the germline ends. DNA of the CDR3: TGTGCCAGCAGTTTAAGAGGGGAAAAACTGTTTTTT. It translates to CASSLRGEKLFF. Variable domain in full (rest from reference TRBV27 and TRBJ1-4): EAQVTQNPRYLITVTGKKLTVTCSQNMNHEYMSWYRQDPGLGLRQIYYSMNVEVTDKGDVPEGYKVSRKEKRNFPLILESPSPNQTSLYFCASSLRGEKLFFGSGTQLSVL.

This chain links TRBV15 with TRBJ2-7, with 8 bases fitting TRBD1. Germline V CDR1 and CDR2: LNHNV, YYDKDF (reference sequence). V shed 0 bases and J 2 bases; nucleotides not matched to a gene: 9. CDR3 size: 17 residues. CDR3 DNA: TGTGCCACCAGCAGAGAGTCCCCCGGACAGGGAACCTACGAGCAGTACTTC. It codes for CATSRESPGQGTYEQYF.

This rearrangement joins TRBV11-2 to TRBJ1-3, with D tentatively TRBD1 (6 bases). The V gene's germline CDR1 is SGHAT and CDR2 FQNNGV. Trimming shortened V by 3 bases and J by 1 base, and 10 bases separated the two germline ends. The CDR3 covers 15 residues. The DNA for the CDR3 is TGTGCCAGCAGCTTCTTACAGGGTTCTGGAAACACCATATATTTT. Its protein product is CASSFLQGSGNTIYF.

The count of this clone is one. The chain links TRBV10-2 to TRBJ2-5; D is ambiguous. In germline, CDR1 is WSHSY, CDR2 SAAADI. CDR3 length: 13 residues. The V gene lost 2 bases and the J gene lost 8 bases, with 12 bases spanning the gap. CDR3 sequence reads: CASSEQVHGTQYF. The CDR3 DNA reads TGCGCCAGCAGTGAGCAGGTACATGGAACCCAGTACTTC.

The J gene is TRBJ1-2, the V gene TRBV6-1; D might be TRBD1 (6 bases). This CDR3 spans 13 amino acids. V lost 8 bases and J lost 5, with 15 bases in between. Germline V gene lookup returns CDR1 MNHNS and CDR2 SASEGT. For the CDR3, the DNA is TGTGCCAGCCACCCAACAGGGCTTTATGGCTACACCTTC. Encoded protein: CASHPTGLYGYTF.

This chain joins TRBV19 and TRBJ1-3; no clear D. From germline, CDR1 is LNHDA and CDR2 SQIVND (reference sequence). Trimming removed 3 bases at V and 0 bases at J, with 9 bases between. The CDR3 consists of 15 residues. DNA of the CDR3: TGTGCCAGTAGTATTCTGAGGAGCTCTGGAAACACCATATATTTT. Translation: CASSILRSSGNTIYF.

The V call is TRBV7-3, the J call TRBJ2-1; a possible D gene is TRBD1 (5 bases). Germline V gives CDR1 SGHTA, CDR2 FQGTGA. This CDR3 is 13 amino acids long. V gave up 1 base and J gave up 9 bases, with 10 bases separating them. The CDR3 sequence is CASSLMQGGEQFF. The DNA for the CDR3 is TGTGCCAGCAGCTTAATGCAGGGCGGTGAGCAGTTCTTC.

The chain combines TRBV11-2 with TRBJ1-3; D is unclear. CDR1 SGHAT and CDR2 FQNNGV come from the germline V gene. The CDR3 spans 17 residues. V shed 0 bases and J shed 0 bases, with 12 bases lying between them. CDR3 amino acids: CASSLDSTGSSGNTIYF. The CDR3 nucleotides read TGTGCCAGCAGCTTAGACTCGACGGGTTCCTCTGGAAACACCATATATTTT.

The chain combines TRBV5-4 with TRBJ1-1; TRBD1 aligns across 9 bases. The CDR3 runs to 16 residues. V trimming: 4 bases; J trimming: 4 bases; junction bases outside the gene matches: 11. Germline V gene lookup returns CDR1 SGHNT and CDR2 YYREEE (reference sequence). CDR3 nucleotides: TGTGCCAGCAGCCCTGGGACAGGGAAGGGGGTCACTGAAGCTTTCTTT. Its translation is CASSPGTGKGVTEAFF.

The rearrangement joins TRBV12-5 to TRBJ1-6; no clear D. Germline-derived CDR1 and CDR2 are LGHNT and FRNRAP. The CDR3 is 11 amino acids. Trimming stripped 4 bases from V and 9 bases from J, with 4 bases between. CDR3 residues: CASGSVSPLHF. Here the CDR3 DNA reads TGTGCTAGTGGTTCTGTTTCACCCCTCCACTTT. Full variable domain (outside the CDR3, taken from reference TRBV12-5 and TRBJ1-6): DARVTQTPRHKVTEMGQEVTMRCQPILGHNTVFWYRQTMMQGLELLAYFRNRAPLDDSGMPKDRFSAEMPDATLATLKIQPSEPRDSAVYFCASGSVSPLHFGNGTRLTVT.

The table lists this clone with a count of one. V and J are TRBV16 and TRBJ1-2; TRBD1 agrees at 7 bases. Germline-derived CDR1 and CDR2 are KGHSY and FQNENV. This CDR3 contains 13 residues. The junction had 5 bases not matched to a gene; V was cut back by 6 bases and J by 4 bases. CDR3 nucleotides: TGTGCCAGCAGTCCGGGACAGATCTATGGCTACACCTTC. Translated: CASSPGQIYGYTF.

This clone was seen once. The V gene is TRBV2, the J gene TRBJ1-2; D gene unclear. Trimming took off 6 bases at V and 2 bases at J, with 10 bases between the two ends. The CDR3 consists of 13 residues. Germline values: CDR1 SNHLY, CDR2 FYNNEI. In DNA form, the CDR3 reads TGTGCCAGCAGGGAGGACGGGAACTATGGCTACACCTTC. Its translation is CASREDGNYGYTF.

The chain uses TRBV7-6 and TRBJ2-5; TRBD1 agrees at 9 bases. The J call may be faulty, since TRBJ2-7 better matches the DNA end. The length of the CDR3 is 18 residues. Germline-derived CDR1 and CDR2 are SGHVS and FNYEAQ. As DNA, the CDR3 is TGTGCCAGCAGCTCCCTGGCGGGACAGGGAATCTTCGACTACGAGCAGTACTTC. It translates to CASSSLAGQGIFDYEQYF.

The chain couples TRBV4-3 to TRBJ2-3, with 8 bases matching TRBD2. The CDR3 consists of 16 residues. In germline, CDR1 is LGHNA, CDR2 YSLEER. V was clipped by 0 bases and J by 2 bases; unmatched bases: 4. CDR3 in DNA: TGCGCCAGCAGCCAAGATAGCGGGGCCGTCACAGATACGCAGTATTTT. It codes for CASSQDSGAVTDTQYF.

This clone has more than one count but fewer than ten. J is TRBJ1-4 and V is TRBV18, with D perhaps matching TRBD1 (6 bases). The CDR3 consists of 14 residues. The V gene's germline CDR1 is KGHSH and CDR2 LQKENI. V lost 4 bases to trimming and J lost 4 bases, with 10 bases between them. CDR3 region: CASSLGTLNEKLFF. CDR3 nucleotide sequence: TGTGCCAGCTCACTCGGGACACTTAATGAAAAACTGTTTTTT.

The CDR3 reads CASSLLRTGYGYTF. As DNA, the CDR3 is TGTGCCAGCAGCCTGTTAAGGACAGGATATGGCTACACCTTC. The chain employs TRBV7-9 and TRBJ1-2; 7 bases agree with TRBD1. The CDR3 spans 14 residues. Germline CDR1 is SEHNR and CDR2 is FQNEAQ (reference sequence). V shed 5 bases, J shed 5 bases, and the junction held 8 bases outside the gene matches.